The present T cell receptor beta chain was sequenced within a study of T cells in Graves' hyperthyroidism and ophthalmopathy. The length of the CDR3 is 15 residues. Trimming at V came to 6 bases and at J to 3 bases, leaving 7 bases not matched to a gene. From germline, CDR1 is SGHTA and CDR2 FQGNSA. For Graves' hyperthyroidism to be stable, ophthalmopathy could not progress within 18 months. Orbital computed tomography and thyroid ultrasound, together with serum TRAb and thyroxine and clinical symptoms, were used for diagnoses. RNA transcripts gave rise to amplified TCR beta CDR3 regions. With the HTBI primer set, the TCR CDR3 went through a first round of RT-PCR. TCRdb fed the multiplex PCR reads into MiXCR, producing one record per CDR3 protein. In the table there are hundreds of thousands of distinct CDR3 sequences, approximately 44% of which are singletons. On this clonotype itself: What it binds is not known.

General study results and limits: Most clonotypes expanded in the thyroid (above 0.001) were also present in blood.

The chain has TRBV7-2 and TRBJ2-7; 11 positions agree with TRBD2. The clonotype comes from a young woman with Graves' hyperthyroidism. Material: peripheral blood or thyroid tissue (not recorded which). CDR3 nucleotides: TGTGCCAGCAGTCACGATAGCGGGAGGGGCTACGAGCAGTACTTC. It encodes CASSHDSGRGYEQYF.